What follows describes a single TCR beta chain. Its recognized antigen is unknown. Base qualities are not provided; no much larger clone lies one nucleotide away. Separate from the approximately 700-subject first cohort, the validation cohort of about 110 subjects was the group to which the donors belonged. CDR1 GTSNPN and CDR2 SVGIG are derived from the germline V gene (reference sequence). The CDR3 measures 16 amino acids from cysteine to phenylalanine. CDR3 DNA is the only sequence kept; it has 48 bases, read in frame from the first base. Relative to germline, V is 1 base shorter and J is 7 bases shorter, with 20 bases between their ends. The sample comes from a study of cytomegalovirus exposure and HLA in healthy donors (dated by TCRdb to 2016 to 2017). Turning to the overall study: According to a later analysis, one platform produced both the 100 to 150 validation repertoires and the approximately 660 repertoires of the first cohort. To predict cytomegalovirus infection status, the study combined high-throughput TCR immunosequencing, statistical association of individual TCRs with disease status, and machine learning. The study aimed to test whether cataloging public T cell receptors could reveal signatures of past pathogen exposure. In addition to the first cohort of roughly 700 subjects, a separate validation cohort of approximately 110 different subjects was used.

The protocol used for the library was the immunoSEQ multiplex PCR assay. Turning to the authors' computational methods: A statistical classification framework was built to diagnose cytomegalovirus status from the catalog of TCR beta chain sequences. TCRdb obtained this table from immuneACCESS and retained in-frame rearrangements with V and J assigned. These tables miss some clones; where compared with another copy, unresolved V genes account for less than half of the shortfall, and the remainder is unexplained. V and J calls and clone size are as listed in that table; D and trimming were resolved from the DNA. Here the sample has fewer than 250,000 clones; about 86% occur a single time. The biggest ten clones account for around 2.6% of the sample. Results the study describes overall, beyond this receptor: According to the authors, the approach could potentially be generalized to other disease states and immunological phenotypes. The validation cohort had no HLA typing available for a later analysis, so co-occurrence within that cohort was assessed over all 120 or so repertoires. While some public TCRs were present in many individuals, most TCR sequences turned up only very rarely across donors. Cytomegalovirus status was reported to be diagnosed by the classifier with high specificity and sensitivity in both the original and validation cohorts. Of the cluster scores, roughly 95% were above 0 in a later analysis, which found that TCRs clustered in the first cohort also tended to co-occur in the 120 validation repertoires. The study listed 150 to 200 TCR beta chains as associated with cytomegalovirus. A few of the identified cytomegalovirus-associated TCR beta chains were confirmed in vitro to be specific for cytomegalovirus antigens.

Sequencing used PBMCs. This TCR came from a man aged 18 to 35 in good health and CMV-seronegative. The chain is made from TRBV30 and TRBJ1-5; the D gene assignment is ambiguous. At the DNA level, the sequence is TGTGCCTGGAGTGAGTGGCCCATAGAGGTCGGGCAGCCCCAGCATTTT. Its translation is CAWSEWPIEVGQPQHF.